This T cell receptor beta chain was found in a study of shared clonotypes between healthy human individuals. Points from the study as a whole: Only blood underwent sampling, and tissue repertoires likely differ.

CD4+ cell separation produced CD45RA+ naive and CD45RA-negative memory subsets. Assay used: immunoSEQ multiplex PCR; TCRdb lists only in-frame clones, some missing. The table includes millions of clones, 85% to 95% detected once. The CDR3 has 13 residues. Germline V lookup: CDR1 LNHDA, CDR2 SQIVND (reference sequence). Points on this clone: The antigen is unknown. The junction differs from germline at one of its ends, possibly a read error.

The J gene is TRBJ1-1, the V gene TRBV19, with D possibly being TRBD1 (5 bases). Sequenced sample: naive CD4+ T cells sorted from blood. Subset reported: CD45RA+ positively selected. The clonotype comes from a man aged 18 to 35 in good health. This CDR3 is CASSIEVVGTPLF. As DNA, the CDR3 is TGTGCCAGTAGTATTGAGGTTGTGGGGACGCCGCTCTTT.